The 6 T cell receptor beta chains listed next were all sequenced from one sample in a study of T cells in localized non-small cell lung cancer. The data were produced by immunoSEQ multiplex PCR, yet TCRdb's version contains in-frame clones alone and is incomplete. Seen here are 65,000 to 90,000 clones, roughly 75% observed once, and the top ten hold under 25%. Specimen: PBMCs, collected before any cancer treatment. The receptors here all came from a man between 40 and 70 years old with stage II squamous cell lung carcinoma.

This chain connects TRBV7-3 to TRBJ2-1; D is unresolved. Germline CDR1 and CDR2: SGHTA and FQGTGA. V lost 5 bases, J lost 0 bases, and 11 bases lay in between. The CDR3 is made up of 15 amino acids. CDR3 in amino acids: CASSRARSSYNEQFF. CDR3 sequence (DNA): TGTGCCAGCAGCAGGGCCAGGAGCTCCTACAATGAGCAGTTCTTC.

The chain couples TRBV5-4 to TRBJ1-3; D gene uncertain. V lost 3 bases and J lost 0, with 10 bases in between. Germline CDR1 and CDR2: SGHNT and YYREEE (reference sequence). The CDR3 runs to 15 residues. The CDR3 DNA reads TGTGCCAGCAGCTCAAGGCGGACCTCTGGAAACACCATATATTTT. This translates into CASSSRRTSGNTIYF.

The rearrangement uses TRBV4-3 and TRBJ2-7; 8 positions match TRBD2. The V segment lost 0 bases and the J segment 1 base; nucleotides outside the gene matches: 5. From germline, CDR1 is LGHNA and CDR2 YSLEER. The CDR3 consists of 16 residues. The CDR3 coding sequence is TGCGCCAGCAGCCAAGATGTACGGGGGGGGTCCTACGAGCAGTACTTC. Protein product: CASSQDVRGGSYEQYF.

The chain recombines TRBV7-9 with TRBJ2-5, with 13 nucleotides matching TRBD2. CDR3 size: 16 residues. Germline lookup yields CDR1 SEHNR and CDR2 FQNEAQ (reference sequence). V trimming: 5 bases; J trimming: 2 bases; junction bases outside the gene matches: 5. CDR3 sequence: CASSLTSGRVQETQYF. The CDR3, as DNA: TGTGCCAGCAGCCTAACTAGCGGGAGGGTTCAAGAGACCCAGTACTTC.

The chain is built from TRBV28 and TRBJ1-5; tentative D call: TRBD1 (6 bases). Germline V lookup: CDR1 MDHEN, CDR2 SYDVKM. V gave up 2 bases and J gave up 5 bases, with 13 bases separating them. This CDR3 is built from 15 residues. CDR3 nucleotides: TGTGCCAGCAGTTTACCGACAGGAAAGGATCAGCCCCAGCATTTT. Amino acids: CASSLPTGKDQPQHF.

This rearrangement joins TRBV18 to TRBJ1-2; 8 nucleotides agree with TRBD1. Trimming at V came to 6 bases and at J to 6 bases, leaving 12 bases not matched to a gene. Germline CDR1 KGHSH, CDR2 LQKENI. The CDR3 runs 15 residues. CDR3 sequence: CASSPTTGGPHGYTF. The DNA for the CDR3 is TGTGCCAGCTCCCCGACCACAGGGGGGCCGCATGGCTACACCTTC. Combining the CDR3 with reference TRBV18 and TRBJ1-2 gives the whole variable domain NAGVMQNPRHLVRRRGQEARLRCSPMKGHSHVYWYRQLPEEGLKFMVYLQKENIIDESGMPKERFSAEFPKEGPSILRIQQVVRGDSAAYFCASSPTTGGPHGYTFGSGTRLTVV.